This entry lists 20 T cell receptor beta chains sequenced from one sample in a study of shared clonotypes between healthy human individuals (dated by TCRdb to between 2020 and 2021). Library creation used the immunoSEQ multiplex PCR assay. The source is immuneACCESS, and TCRdb retained only in-frame sequences with V and J called. Part of the clones is not carried over; for the studies checked, unresolved V genes explain less than half of this, and the remainder is unexplained. The sample data list about 1 million clones, and about 70% of these were observed just once. Of the sample, nearly 1.5% falls within the top ten clones. Sample: memory CD4+ T cells sorted from blood. The sample's cell subset or site, from its label and the paper: CD45RA-negative fraction. The origin of the receptors is a man aged 18-30 years in good health.

This clone was recorded a few times. V and J are TRBV28 and TRBJ1-2; D perhaps matches TRBD1 (6 bases). Germline CDR1 and CDR2: MDHEN and SYDVKM. The CDR3 has 15 residues. Trimming pared 4 bases from V and 4 bases from J, leaving 16 bases between. CDR3 sequence reads: CASSSAGAASYGYTF. The CDR3 DNA is TGTGCCAGCAGTTCGGCAGGGGCCGCAAGCTATGGCTACACCTTC.

The rearrangement uses TRBV18 and TRBJ2-1, with TRBD2 as a possible D gene (5 bases). CDR1 and CDR2 from the germline V gene are KGHSH and LQKENI. Trimming shortened V by 6 bases and J by 0 bases, and 15 bases separated the two germline ends. There are 16 residues in the CDR3. CDR3: CASSPWWRSSYNEQFF. CDR3 DNA: TGTGCCAGCTCCCCCTGGTGGAGGAGCTCCTACAATGAGCAGTTCTTC.

The sample holds a few counts of this clone. The chain uses TRBV7-2 and TRBJ2-1; tentatively, D is TRBD1 or TRBD2 (5 bases each). The germline V gene has CDR1 SGHTA and CDR2 FQGNSA. CDR3 length: 15 amino acids. Trimming cost V 3 bases and J 4 bases, with 13 bases left between them. The CDR3 nucleotides read TGTGCCAGCAGCTTCCCGGGACCGGCGTACAATGAGCAGTTCTTC. It translates to CASSFPGPAYNEQFF.

This clone occurred many times. The gene calls are TRBV10-2 and TRBJ2-3; 9 bases agree with TRBD2. This CDR3 has 15 amino acids. The germline V gene has CDR1 WSHSY and CDR2 SAAADI. V was pared by 9 bases and J by 1 base, with 8 bases of the junction left unmatched. CDR3 sequence reads: CASRSERGGTDTQYF. The CDR3 DNA follows: TGCGCCAGTCGTAGTGAGCGGGGGGGCACAGATACGCAGTATTTT.

The J gene is TRBJ2-3, the V gene TRBV6-5; perhaps TRBD2 as D (5 bases). V was trimmed by 5 bases and J by 0 bases, leaving 12 bases between them. CDR1 and CDR2 (germline): MNHEY, SVGAGI. The length of the CDR3 is 15 residues. The CDR3 DNA follows: TGTGCCAGCAGTCCCCTCCGGGGAAGCACAGATACGCAGTATTTT. Encoded protein: CASSPLRGSTDTQYF.

The gene calls are TRBV7-9 and TRBJ1-2; TRBD1 is a possible D gene (5 bases). The CDR3 extends over 16 amino acids. Per germline, CDR1 SEHNR and CDR2 FQNEAQ (reference sequence). Deletions cut 1 base from V and 6 bases from J, with 18 bases between. CDR3 in amino acids: CASSLGPGRASHGYTF. For the CDR3, the DNA is TGTGCCAGCAGCTTAGGTCCCGGCAGGGCGAGTCATGGCTACACCTTC.

This clone appeared once. The V and J genes are TRBV5-5 and TRBJ1-5; no clear D. Trimming cost V 4 bases and J 0 bases, with 11 bases left between them. The CDR3 covers 15 residues. Germline V gene lookup returns CDR1 SGHKS and CDR2 YYEKEE (reference sequence). The CDR3 loop is CASSPTVYSNQPQHF. The DNA of the CDR3 is TGTGCCAGCAGCCCGACGGTGTATAGCAATCAGCCCCAGCATTTT.

The J gene is TRBJ2-5, the V gene TRBV28; 7 positions agree with TRBD1. CDR1 and CDR2 from the germline V gene are MDHEN and SYDVKM. V lost 4 bases to trimming and J lost 1 base; unmatched junction nucleotides: 12. There are 17 residues in the CDR3. For the CDR3, the DNA is TGTGCCAGCAGTTCTGTACACCAGGGACAGCCCCAAGAGACCCAGTACTTC. Amino acids: CASSSVHQGQPQETQYF. The full variable domain, completed using reference TRBV28 and TRBJ2-5, is DVKVTQSSRYLVKRTGEKVFLECVQDMDHENMFWYRQDPGLGLRLIYFSYDVKMKEKGDIPEGYSVSREKKERFSLILESASTNQTSMYLCASSSVHQGQPQETQYFGPGTRLLVL.

CDR3 amino acids: CASSYNRGGYTF. The CDR3, as DNA: TGTGCCAGCAGTTATAACAGGGGCGGCTACACCTTC. The V and J genes are TRBV6-6 and TRBJ1-2; 7 positions match TRBD1. The CDR3 runs to 12 residues. Germline-derived CDR1 and CDR2 are MNHNY and SVGAGI (reference sequence). The junction had 3 bases not matched to a gene; V was cut back by 3 bases and J by 8 bases.

This clone was detected a few times. The sample carries other DNA sequences with the same CDR3. This chain joins TRBV29-1 and TRBJ2-7, with unresolved D. Trimming took off 4 bases at V and 4 bases at J, with 8 bases between the two ends. CDR1 and CDR2 from the germline V gene are SQVTM and ANQGSEA. The CDR3 consists of 11 residues. CDR3 amino acids: CSVVGGYEQYF. CDR3 DNA sequence: TGCAGCGTTGTCGGCGGTTACGAGCAGTACTTC.

This clone was observed a handful of times. The CDR3 region has the DNA TGTGCCAGCAGTGAAGAGGGATTTGAGCAGTTCTTC. Translating it yields CASSEEGFEQFF. The V gene is TRBV2, the J gene TRBJ2-1; D unresolved. CDR3 length: 12 residues. Trimming left V 1 base short and J 9 bases short, with 7 bases between. The germline CDR1 and CDR2 sequences are SNHLY and FYNNEI.

This clone was detected ten times or more. V usage is TRBV29-1 and J usage is TRBJ2-7; 8 nucleotides agree with TRBD1. J lost 1 base, V lost 1 base, and 6 bases had no gene match. The V gene's germline CDR1 is SQVTM and CDR2 ANQGSEA. The CDR3 has 15 amino acids. The CDR3 sequence: CSVEGGDRGSYEQYF. The CDR3 DNA reads as TGCAGCGTTGAAGGGGGTGACAGGGGATCCTACGAGCAGTACTTC.

The chain carries TRBV10-3 and TRBJ1-5, with D possibly matching TRBD1 (6 bases). Germline V gene sequence: CDR1 ENHRY, CDR2 SYGVKD. This CDR3 comprises 13 residues. Between the trimmed V and J ends, which lost 11 bases and 5 bases, there was a span of 16 bases. The CDR3 DNA reads TGTGCCTCCCATAGGGGGACGGATCAGCCCCAGCATTTT. Translated, it gives CASHRGTDQPQHF.

The sample holds a few counts of this clone. The chain uses TRBV18 and TRBJ1-1; D gene uncertain. The CDR3 runs 15 residues. Trimming shortened V by 2 bases and J by 1 base, and 11 bases separated the two germline ends. Germline lookup yields CDR1 KGHSH and CDR2 LQKENI. The CDR3 DNA follows: TGTGCCAGCTCACCATCAGGTACCAGGAACACTGAAGCTTTCTTT. It is translated as CASSPSGTRNTEAFF.

J is TRBJ1-3 and V is TRBV5-8; D uncertain. This CDR3 has 15 residues. Germline V lookup: CDR1 SGHTS, CDR2 YDEGEE. V dropped 4 bases and J dropped 2 bases, with 13 bases sitting between them. The CDR3 loop is CASSPRTKAGNTIYF. The DNA of the CDR3 is TGTGCCAGCAGCCCCAGGACTAAAGCTGGAAACACCATATATTTT.

A single count supports this clone. Distinct nucleotide sequences in the sample also encode this CDR3. V and J are TRBV9 and TRBJ2-1, with TRBD2 identical over 12 bases. Per the germline V gene, CDR1 is SGDLS and CDR2 is YYNGEE. The CDR3 extends over 15 amino acids. Germline trimming cut 2 bases from V and 5 bases from J; bases unmatched to any gene: 2. For the CDR3, the DNA is TGTGCCAGCAGCGTGAGACTAGCGGGAGACAATGAGCAGTTCTTC. It translates to CASSVRLAGDNEQFF.

The chain links TRBV2 to TRBJ1-1; weak D call: TRBD1 (6 bases). The CDR3 has 15 residues. Trimming took off 5 bases at V and 8 bases at J, with 21 bases between the two ends. Per germline, CDR1 SNHLY and CDR2 FYNNEI. The CDR3 nucleotides are TGTGCCAGCAGTCCTCTGGCGGGGCTTACAGGGGAAGCTTTCTTT. Residues: CASSPLAGLTGEAFF.

On this clone: The sample contains more than one DNA sequence encoding this CDR3. The chain couples TRBV18 to TRBJ1-3; D is uncertain. This CDR3 spans 14 amino acids. V shed 2 bases and J shed 0 bases, with 5 bases lying between them. Germline V CDR1 and CDR2: KGHSH, LQKENI. As DNA, the CDR3 is TGTGCCAGCTCACCATCAGTCTCTGGAAACACCATATATTTT. This encodes CASSPSVSGNTIYF.

This clone was found many times. The chain combines TRBV2 with TRBJ1-2; D is undetermined. The germline gives CDR1 SNHLY, CDR2 FYNNEI. This CDR3 region has 13 residues. The V and J ends lost 0 bases and 8 bases respectively, with 10 bases between them. For the CDR3, the DNA is TGTGCCAGCAGTGAAGCGAAAGGGTTCGGCTACACCTTC. It codes for CASSEAKGFGYTF.

The chain links TRBV9 to TRBJ1-3; a possible D gene is TRBD1 (5 bases). V gave up 4 bases and J gave up 0 bases, with 17 bases separating them. CDR1 is SGDLS and CDR2 is YYNGEE in the germline V gene. CDR3 length equals 17 residues. The DNA for the CDR3 is TGTGCCAGCAGCTCAAGATTACAGGTATCCTCTGGAAACACCATATATTTT. Its translation: CASSSRLQVSSGNTIYF. Drawing the rest from reference TRBV9 and TRBJ1-3, the complete variable domain is DSGVTQTPKHLITATGQRVTLRCSPRSGDLSVYWYQQSLDQGLQFLIQYYNGEERAKGNILERFSAQQFPDLHSELNLSSLELGDSALYFCASSSRLQVSSGNTIYFGEGSWLTVV.